This record covers a single TCR beta chain. This sample stems from a study of blood T cell repertoires in COVID-19. Study context: Whether acute or convalescent, the COVID-19 samples came from the United States, Italy and Spain.

Germline V CDR1 and CDR2: MDHEN, SYDVKM. The CDR3 runs to 15 residues. V dropped 4 bases and J dropped 5 bases, with 15 bases sitting between them. In the original workflow: Quantification of nucleated cells was approximated via reference gene primer amplification. TCRdb's copy holds only in-frame clones and misses some; the assay was immunoSEQ multiplex PCR. V and J calls and clone size are copied from that table; D and trimming were computed from the DNA. The table includes about 190,000 clones, roughly 83% detected once. Cohort 3 donors were reported recovered after two negative PCRs, clearance, or symptom resolution.

The TCR originated in a woman in her 30s who had recovered from COVID-19. This chain joins TRBV28 and TRBJ1-5; D gene unclear. The sequencing sample was made of PBMCs or T cells enriched from blood (not recorded which). CDR3 protein: CASSSPWGGDQPQHF. The CDR3, as DNA: TGTGCCAGCAGTTCCCCTTGGGGAGGAGATCAGCCCCAGCATTTT.